This is a list of T cell receptor beta chains from one sample in a study of blood T cell repertoires in COVID-19. The protocol was immunoSEQ multiplex PCR, while the TCRdb copy is restricted to in-frame clones and leaves out a portion. The top ten clones hold approximately 24% of a sample with around 100,000 clones, 70% to 85% of them seen once. Material for sequencing was peripheral blood. The receptors here all came from a human donor in a cohort sampled during active COVID-19. Both conserved end residues are part of each CDR3. A D gene is named only where the DNA matches it firmly. Size is stated for part of the rows, as once, few or many counts, or as a class when the clone is expanded.

abundance | d_gene | j_gene | v_gene | CDR3nt | CDR3aa
NA | TRBD1 | TRBJ1-5 | TRBV24-1 | TGTGCCACCAGTGACCGAGACAGGGCTAGCAATCAGCCCCAGCATTTT | CATSDRDRASNQPQHF
NA | TRBD2 | TRBJ2-3 | TRBV18 | TGTGCCAGCTCGGGGACTAGCGGCACAGATACGCAGTATTTT | CASSGTSGTDTQYF
few | NA | TRBJ2-2 | TRBV25-1 | TGTGCCAGCAGTCCCTACAGGGACACCGGGGAGCTGTTTTTT | CASSPYRDTGELFF
NA | TRBD2 | TRBJ2-7 | TRBV5-6 | TGTGCCAGCAGTTTTAAACAAAGACTAGCGGGAGCTCGCGAGCAGTACTTC | CASSFKQRLAGAREQYF
few | TRBD2 | TRBJ2-3 | TRBV7-9 | TGTGCCAGCAGCCCCCCCCGGGGGGTCACAGATACGCAGTATTTT | CASSPPRGVTDTQYF
NA | NA | TRBJ2-1 | TRBV27 | TGTGCCAGCAGTTCCCGAGCGGAGAGGGTCGGGGAAGGGCAGTTCTTC | CASSSRAERVGEGQFF
NA | TRBD1 | TRBJ1-2 | TRBV12-3/TRBV12-4 | TGTGCCAGCAGTTCAGGGGGCCCCTATGGCTACACCTTC | CASSSGGPYGYTF
NA | NA | TRBJ2-7 | TRBV27 | TGTGCCAGCAGCACAGGGTACCACGAGCAGTACTTC | CASSTGYHEQYF
NA | TRBD2 | TRBJ2-7 | TRBV5-1 | TGCGCCAGCAGGTTATCTCCGGGACTAGCGAGCGACGAGCAGTACTTC | CASRLSPGLASDEQYF
NA | TRBD1 | TRBJ1-1 | TRBV6-5 | TGTGCCAGCAGTCGACAGGGGGGCACTGAAGCTTTCTTT | CASSRQGGTEAFF
NA | NA | TRBJ2-5 | TRBV5-1 | TGCGCCAGCAGCGAGGGGGTAGAGACCCAGTACTTC | CASSEGVETQYF
NA | TRBD1 | TRBJ2-4 | TRBV6-5 | TGTGCCAGCAGTTTAAACAGGGGTGAAATTCAGTACTTC | CASSLNRGEIQYF
NA | TRBD1 | TRBJ1-5 | TRBV20-1 | TGCAGTGCTAGTACCAGGGGGTCTGGCAATCAGCCCCAGCATTTT | CSASTRGSGNQPQHF
NA | NA | TRBJ2-3 | TRBV5-1 | TGCGCCAGCAGTCGTTTGACTAGTGGCGCAGATACGCAGTATTTT | CASSRLTSGADTQYF
NA | TRBD1 | TRBJ2-6 | TRBV5-1 | TGCGCCAGCAGCTTCAACCGGGACAGGGGAACTGGGGCCAACGTCCTGACTTTC | CASSFNRDRGTGANVLTF
NA | NA | TRBJ2-6 | TRBV6-2/TRBV6-3 | TGTGCCAGCAGTGGTGCGGGGTCTGGGGCCAACGTCCTGACTTTC | CASSGAGSGANVLTF
NA | NA | TRBJ1-1 | TRBV6-4 | TGTGCCAGCACTAAGGACAGAAACTTGAACACTGAAGCTTTCTTT | CASTKDRNLNTEAFF
NA | TRBD1 | TRBJ2-7 | TRBV5-4 | TGTGCCAGCAGCCCGGACAGGGCAAAGGGAACTAACGAGCAGTACTTC | CASSPDRAKGTNEQYF
NA | NA | TRBJ1-5 | TRBV10-3 | TGTGCCATCAGCAGGGGAGCGGGCAATCAGCCCCAGCATTTT | CAISRGAGNQPQHF
NA | NA | TRBJ2-3 | TRBV5-6 | TGTGCCAGCAGCCTGCAACAGGCAGATACGCAGTATTTT | CASSLQQADTQYF
NA | NA | TRBJ2-2 | TRBV6-5 | TGTGCCAGCGGGGACTCTATCGGGGAGCTGTTTTTT | CASGDSIGELFF
once | NA | TRBJ2-5 | TRBV3-1/TRBV3-2 | TGTGCCAGCAGAAATTTCGGGGGTTGGAACGGAGAGACCCAGTACTTC | CASRNFGGWNGETQYF
NA | TRBD2 | TRBJ2-5 | TRBV4-1 | TGCGCCAGCAGCCAAGATAGGGTAGCGGGGGGGCCTGGAGAGACCCAGTACTTC | CASSQDRVAGGPGETQYF
NA | TRBD2 | TRBJ2-5 | TRBV6-2/TRBV6-3 | TGTGCCAGCAGACCTCCGCGGGGGGCAACCCAAGAGACCCAGTACTTC | CASRPPRGATQETQYF
NA | NA | TRBJ2-7 | TRBV5-4 | TGTGCCAGCAGCTCTACTCAACAGGACCCCGAGCAGTACTTC | CASSSTQQDPEQYF
NA | NA | TRBJ2-2 | TRBV3-1/TRBV3-2 | TGTGCCAGCAGCCAAGTTACGGGCACCGGGGAGCTGTTTTTT | CASSQVTGTGELFF
NA | NA | TRBJ2-5 | TRBV25-1 | TGTGCCAGCAGTGATCCTTTTGGGGGGGCTAGCGTTCTCGGGACCCAGTACTTC | CASSDPFGGASVLGTQYF
NA | TRBD1 | TRBJ1-1 | TRBV11-2 | TGTGCCAGCAGCCAACAGGGGGCGGCTGAAGCTTTCTTT | CASSQQGAAEAFF
NA | NA | TRBJ1-2 | TRBV24-1 | TGTGCCACCAGTGATCTATTCTTAGGCTACACCTTC | CATSDLFLGYTF
NA | NA | TRBJ1-6 | TRBV6-1 | TGTGCCAGCAGTGAAGGGGGGACTTACTATAATTCACCCCTCCACTTT | CASSEGGTYYNSPLHF
NA | NA | TRBJ2-7 | TRBV3-1/TRBV3-2 | TGTGCCAGCAGCCAAGGGACTGTCTACGAGCAGTACTTC | CASSQGTVYEQYF